What follows is one T cell receptor beta chain and its context. Its target is not known. cDNA libraries of TCR beta carried unique molecular identifiers. Each CDR3 protein gets one entry after TCRdb re-called the PCR reads with MiXCR. Found here are about 500,000 distinct CDR3 sequences, roughly 45% of them singletons; the top ten hold around 10%. The data originate from a study of post-analysis software for immune sequencing data. Study-wide results and limits: In multiple sclerosis, normalized Chao1 diversity was significantly below that of controls. About five TRBV segments were more frequent in patients than controls; TRBV5-6, TRBV5-1 and TRBV20-1 belonged to this group.

With 5 bases removed from V and 2 bases from J, the gap between germline ends came to 19 bases. CDR1 SGHTA and CDR2 FQGTGA come from the germline V gene. CDR3 length: 16 amino acids. The TCR was taken from a girl aged 5-17 years with multiple sclerosis. The sample taken for sequencing was blood. The chain uses TRBV7-3 and TRBJ2-7; perhaps TRBD2 as D (6 bases). This CDR3 reads CASSPTPGLPTYEQYF. Written as DNA, the CDR3 is TGTGCCAGCAGCCCAACCCCGGGACTCCCGACCTACGAGCAGTACTTC.